Following are 11 T cell receptor beta chains from one sample sequenced in a study of cytomegalovirus exposure and HLA in healthy donors. It was with 60 Vbeta and 13 Jbeta primers that the PCR ran. This table comes from immunoSEQ multiplex PCR, and its TCRdb copy is limited to in-frame clones, with some not included. The sample records under 200,000 clones, 65% to 80% being singletons. Sample: PBMCs. The receptors here all came from a woman aged 40-49 years in good health and CMV-seropositive.

The chain recombines TRBV11-3 with TRBJ2-7; possibly TRBD2 for D (5 bases). Between the trimmed V and J ends, which lost 5 bases and 2 bases, there was a span of 10 bases. Germline V gene data show CDR1 as SGHNT and CDR2 as YENEEA. The CDR3 sequence is 13 residues long. CDR3 coding DNA: TGTGCCAGCAGCGCACACGGGACCTACGAGCAGTACTTC. This gives the protein CASSAHGTYEQYF.

The chain carries TRBV29-1 and TRBJ1-2; D perhaps matches TRBD1 (5 bases). This CDR3 spans 11 amino acids. Germline assignment: CDR1 SQVTM and CDR2 ANQGSEA. CDR3 amino acids: CSFTGGRGYTF. The CDR3 DNA is TGCAGTTTTACGGGGGGAAGGGGCTACACCTTC. Supplemented by reference TRBV29-1 and TRBJ1-2, the full variable domain reads SAVISQKPSRDICQRGTSLTIQCQVDSQVTMMFWYRQQPGQSLTLIATANQGSEATYESGFVIDKFPISRPNLTFSTLTVSNMSPEDSSIYLCSFTGGRGYTFGSGTRLTVV.

The chain couples TRBV30 to TRBJ2-7; the match to TRBD2 covers 9 bases. V lost 2 bases and J lost 6; bases outside the gene matches: 5. The CDR3 is 13 amino acids. Per germline, CDR1 GTSNPN and CDR2 SVGIG (reference sequence). CDR3: CAWSSWTSAEQYF. The CDR3 DNA follows: TGTGCCTGGAGTAGCTGGACTAGCGCCGAGCAGTACTTC.

This chain joins TRBV29-1 and TRBJ2-2; D is perhaps TRBD2 (5 bases). Trimming shortened V by 3 bases and J by 5 bases, and 25 bases separated the two germline ends. Germline V gives CDR1 SQVTM, CDR2 ANQGSEA. The CDR3 has 18 amino acids. The CDR3 protein is CSVELRSGVAGYTGELFF. CDR3 DNA sequence: TGCAGCGTTGAGCTTCGGTCCGGCGTGGCGGGCTATACCGGGGAGCTGTTTTTT.

This sequence joins TRBV5-1 and TRBJ2-3; D possibly corresponds to TRBD2 (7 bases). Germline V CDR1 and CDR2: SGHRS, YFSETQ. V was shortened by 3 bases and J by 6 bases, with 14 bases between the two germline ends. The CDR3 consists of 14 residues. In nucleotides, the CDR3 is TGCGCCAGCAGCTCGACGGGGGGCGGGGATACGCAGTATTTT. Amino acids: CASSSTGGGDTQYF.

The chain couples TRBV30 to TRBJ1-4; 9 nucleotides line up with TRBD1. The CDR3 spans 13 residues. Germline values: CDR1 GTSNPN, CDR2 SVGIG (reference sequence). J gave up 7 bases and V 5 bases, and 5 bases lay outside the gene matches. The CDR3 DNA sequence: TGTGCCTGGGACAGGGGGAAAACTGAAAAACTGTTTTTT. This encodes CAWDRGKTEKLFF.

The chain carries TRBV30 and TRBJ1-3; D gene uncertain. The V gene's germline CDR1 is GTSNPN and CDR2 SVGIG (reference sequence). V was clipped by 1 base and J by 4 bases, with 14 bases between them. The CDR3 length is 15 residues. CDR3 nucleotide sequence: TGTGCCTGGAGTGACGCGGGATGGTACGGAAACACCATATATTTT. Translation gives CAWSDAGWYGNTIYF.

The CDR3 DNA reads as TGTGCCAGCACCTTGAAGTCTGGCGGCGCCTCCTACGAGCAGTACTTC. Translation: CASTLKSGGASYEQYF. J is TRBJ2-7 and V is TRBV7-9, with D unclear. V lost 7 bases and J 0 bases, leaving 19 bases between the germline ends. Germline CDR1 is SEHNR and CDR2 is FQNEAQ (reference sequence). The CDR3 consists of 16 residues.

The gene calls are TRBV19 and TRBJ2-1; the match to TRBD2 covers 11 bases. From germline, CDR1 is LNHDA and CDR2 SQIVND (reference sequence). V lost 5 bases and J lost 7; bases outside the gene matches: 1. The CDR3 covers 13 residues. The CDR3 protein is CASSPSGRNEQFF. CDR3 coding DNA: TGTGCCAGTAGTCCTAGCGGGAGGAATGAGCAGTTCTTC.

This chain connects TRBV9 to TRBJ1-4; D perhaps matches TRBD1 (6 bases). The CDR3 totals 14 residues. V gave up 0 bases and J gave up 8 bases, with 11 bases separating them. Germline CDR1 SGDLS, CDR2 YYNGEE. CDR3 sequence reads: CASSVGGQAEKLFF. The DNA of the CDR3 is TGTGCCAGCAGCGTAGGGGGGCAAGCAGAAAAACTGTTTTTT.

This clone has only one observation. V usage is TRBV4-2 and J usage is TRBJ1-2; D call uncertain. V lost 4 bases and J 0 bases, leaving 15 bases between the germline ends. Germline values: CDR1 LGHNA, CDR2 YNFKEQ. The CDR3 is 16 residues long. The CDR3 loop reads CASSRVTEIANYGYTF. The CDR3 DNA reads as TGTGCCAGCAGCCGCGTCACAGAGATTGCTAACTATGGCTACACCTTC.